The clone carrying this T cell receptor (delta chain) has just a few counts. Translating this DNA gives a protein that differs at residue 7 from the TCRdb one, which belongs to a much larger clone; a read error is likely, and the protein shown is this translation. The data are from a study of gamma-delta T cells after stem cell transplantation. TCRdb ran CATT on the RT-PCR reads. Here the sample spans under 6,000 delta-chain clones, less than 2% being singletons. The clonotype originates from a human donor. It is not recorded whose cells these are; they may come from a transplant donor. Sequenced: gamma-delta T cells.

DNA for the CDR3: TGTGCCTGTGACACCCTCAGGACGGCCAACGATAAACTCATCTTT. Its protein is CACDTLRTANDKLIF. The chain employs TRDV2 and TRDJ1; D not certain. From germline, CDR1 is GEAIGNYY and CDR2 EKD. The CDR3 extends over 15 amino acids. V lost 0 bases and J 4 bases, leaving 14 bases between the germline ends.